This T cell receptor beta chain was observed in a study of T cell responses to AZD1222 COVID-19 vaccine. Points from the study as a whole: Recipients of two AZD1222 doses showed rising Spike-specific TCR breadth and depth.

The CDR3 contains 15 residues. The junction had 5 bases not matched to a gene; V was cut back by 0 bases and J by 4 bases. Germline assignment: CDR1 MNHNS and CDR2 SASEGT. As regards this clone: Its antigen is not known.

Only in-frame clones appear in the TCRdb table, and some are missing; sequencing was by immunoSEQ multiplex PCR. This repertoire shows 190,000 or so clones, under 95% found once; its top ten account for over 0.95%. This rearrangement joins TRBV6-1 to TRBJ1-1; 7 nucleotides align to TRBD1. The sequence was collected from an adult who received the AZD1222 COVID-19 vaccine. The starting material was peripheral blood, obtained 28 days after the second AZD1222 dose. The chain's CDR3 is CASSEASQGFTEAFF. CDR3 DNA: TGTGCCAGCAGTGAAGCCTCACAGGGGTTCACTGAAGCTTTCTTT.